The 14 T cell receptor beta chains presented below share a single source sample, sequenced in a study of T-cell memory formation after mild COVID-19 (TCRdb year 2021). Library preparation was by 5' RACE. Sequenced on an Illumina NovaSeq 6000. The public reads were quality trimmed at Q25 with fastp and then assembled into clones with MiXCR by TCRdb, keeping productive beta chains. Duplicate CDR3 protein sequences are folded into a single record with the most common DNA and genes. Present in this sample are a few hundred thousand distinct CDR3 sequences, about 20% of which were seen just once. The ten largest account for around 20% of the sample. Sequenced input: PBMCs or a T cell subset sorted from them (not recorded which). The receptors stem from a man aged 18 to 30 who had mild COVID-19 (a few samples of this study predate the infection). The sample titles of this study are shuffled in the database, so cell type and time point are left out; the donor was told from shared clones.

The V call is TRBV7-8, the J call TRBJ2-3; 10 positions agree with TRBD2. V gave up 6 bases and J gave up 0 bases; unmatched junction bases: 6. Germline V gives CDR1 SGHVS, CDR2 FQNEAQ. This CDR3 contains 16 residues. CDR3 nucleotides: TGTGCCAGCAGTTGGCCGGGACTAGCGAGCACAGATACGCAGTATTTT. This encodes CASSWPGLASTDTQYF.

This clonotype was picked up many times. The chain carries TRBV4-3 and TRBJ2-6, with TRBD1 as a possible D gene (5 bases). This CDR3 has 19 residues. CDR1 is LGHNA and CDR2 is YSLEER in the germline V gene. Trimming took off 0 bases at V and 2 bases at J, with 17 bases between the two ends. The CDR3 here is CASSQDLSRELPGANVLTF. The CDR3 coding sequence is TGCGCCAGCAGCCAAGATTTATCCAGGGAATTACCTGGGGCCAACGTCCTGACTTTC.

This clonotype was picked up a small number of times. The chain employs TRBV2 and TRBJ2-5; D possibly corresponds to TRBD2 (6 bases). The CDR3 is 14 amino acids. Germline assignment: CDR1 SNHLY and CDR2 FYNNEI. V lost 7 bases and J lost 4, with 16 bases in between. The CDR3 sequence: CASNPVGGVETQYF. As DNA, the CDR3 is TGTGCCAGCAACCCGGTCGGCGGGGTAGAGACCCAGTACTTC.

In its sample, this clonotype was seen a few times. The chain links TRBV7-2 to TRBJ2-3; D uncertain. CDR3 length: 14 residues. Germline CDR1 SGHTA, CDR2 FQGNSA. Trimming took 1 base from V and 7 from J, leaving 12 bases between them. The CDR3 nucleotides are TGTGCCAGCAGCTTAGGTGCTTCCGAGAATACGCAGTATTTT. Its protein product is CASSLGASENTQYF.

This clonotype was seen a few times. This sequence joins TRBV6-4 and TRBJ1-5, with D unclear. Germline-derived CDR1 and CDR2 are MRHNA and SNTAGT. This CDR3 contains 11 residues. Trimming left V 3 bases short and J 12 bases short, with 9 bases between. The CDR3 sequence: CASSEERDQHF. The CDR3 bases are TGTGCCAGCAGTGAAGAAAGGGACCAGCATTTT.

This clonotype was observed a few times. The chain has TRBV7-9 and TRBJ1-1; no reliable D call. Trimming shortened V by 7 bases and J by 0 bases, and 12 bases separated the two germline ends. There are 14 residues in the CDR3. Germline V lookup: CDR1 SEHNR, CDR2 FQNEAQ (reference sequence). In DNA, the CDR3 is TGTGCCAGCAACCCCCGCACAGTGAACACTGAAGCTTTCTTT. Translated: CASNPRTVNTEAFF.

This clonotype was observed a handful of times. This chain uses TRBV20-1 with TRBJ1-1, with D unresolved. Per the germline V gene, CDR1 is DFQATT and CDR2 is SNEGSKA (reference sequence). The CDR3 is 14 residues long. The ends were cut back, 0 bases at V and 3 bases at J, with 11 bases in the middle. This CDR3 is CSARDSGVYTEAFF. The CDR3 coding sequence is TGCAGTGCTAGAGACTCCGGGGTCTACACTGAAGCTTTCTTT.

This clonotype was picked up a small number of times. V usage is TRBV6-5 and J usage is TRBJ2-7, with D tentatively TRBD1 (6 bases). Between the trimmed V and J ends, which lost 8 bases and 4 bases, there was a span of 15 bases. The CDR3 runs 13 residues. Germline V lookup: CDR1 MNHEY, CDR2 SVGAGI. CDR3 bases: TGTGCCAGCTCTAGGGCAGGGGCGTACGAGCAGTACGTC. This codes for CASSRAGAYEQYV.

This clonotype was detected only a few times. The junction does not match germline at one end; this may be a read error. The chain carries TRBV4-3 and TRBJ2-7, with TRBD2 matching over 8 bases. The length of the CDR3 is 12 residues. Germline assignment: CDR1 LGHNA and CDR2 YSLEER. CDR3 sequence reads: CASSPGRVGLDF. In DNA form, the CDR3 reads TGCGCCAGCAGCCCCGGGAGGGTTGGACTGGACTTC.

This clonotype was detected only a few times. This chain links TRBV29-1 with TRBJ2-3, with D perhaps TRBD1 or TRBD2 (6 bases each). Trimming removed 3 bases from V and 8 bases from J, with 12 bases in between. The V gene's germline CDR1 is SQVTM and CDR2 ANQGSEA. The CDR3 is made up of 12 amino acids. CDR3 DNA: TGCAGCGTTGAGGGGGGCCATGGTACGCAGTATTTT. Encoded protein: CSVEGGHGTQYF.

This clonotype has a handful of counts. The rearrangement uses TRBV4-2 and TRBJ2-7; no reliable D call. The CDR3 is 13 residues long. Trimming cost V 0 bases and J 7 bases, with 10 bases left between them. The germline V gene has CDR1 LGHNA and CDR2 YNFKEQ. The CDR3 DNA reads TGTGCCAGCAGCCAAGATCTCGGACGGGAGCAGTACGTC. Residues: CASSQDLGREQYV.

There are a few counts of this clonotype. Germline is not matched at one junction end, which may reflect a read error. The CDR3 DNA follows: TGCGCCAGCAGTCGCAGACGGACGGCGGGCTTC. Amino acid sequence: CASSRRRTAGF. This chain links TRBV23-1 with TRBJ2-1, with D tentatively TRBD2 (5 bases). TRBV23-1 is noted as an ORF with a role that remains uncertain. CDR3 length: 11 residues.

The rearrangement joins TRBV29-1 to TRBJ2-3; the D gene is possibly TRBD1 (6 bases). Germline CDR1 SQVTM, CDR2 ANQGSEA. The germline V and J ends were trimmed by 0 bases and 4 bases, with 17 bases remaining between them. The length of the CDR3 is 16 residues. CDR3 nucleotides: TGCAGCGTTGAAGAATTCACAGGGTGGAAGGCAGATACGCAGTATTTT. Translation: CSVEEFTGWKADTQYF.

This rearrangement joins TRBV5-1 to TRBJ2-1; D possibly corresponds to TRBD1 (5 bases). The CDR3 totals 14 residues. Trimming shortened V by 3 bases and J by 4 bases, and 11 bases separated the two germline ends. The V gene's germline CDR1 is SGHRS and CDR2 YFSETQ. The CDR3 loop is CASSSGRDYNEQFF. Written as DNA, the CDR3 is TGCGCCAGCAGCTCGGGCAGGGATTACAATGAGCAGTTCTTC.